Listed below are T cell receptor beta chains from one sample, sequenced in a study of graft-versus-host responses after intestinal transplantation. Clones were read by immunoSEQ multiplex PCR, and TCRdb kept only the in-frame ones, dropping some. The sample comprises approximately 13,000 clones, 30% of which are singletons, and roughly 2.6% rests with the top ten. This specimen consisted of alloreactive CD8+ T cells from a mixed lymphocyte reaction culture, obtained before intestinal transplant. The receptors stem from a human patient who received an intestinal transplant. The CDR3 runs from the conserved cysteine through the conserved F or W. The D gene is left open where the match is weak. Only part of the rows carry a size: once, few, many, or a class if the clone is expanded.

cdr3_aa,cdr3_nt,v_call,d_call,j_call,clone_size
CASSPTRGGSYEQYF,TGTGCCAGCAGCCCCACGCGGGGGGGCTCCTACGAGCAGTACTTC,TRBV5-4,TRBD2,TRBJ2-7,.
CASSEFLNTEAFF,TGTGCCAGCAGTGAATTCTTGAACACTGAAGCTTTCTTT,TRBV25-1,.,TRBJ1-1,few
CASSLAGTYEQYF,TGTGCCAGCAGCTTAGCAGGGACCTACGAGCAGTACTTC,TRBV11-3,.,TRBJ2-7,.
CASSLALGSSYEQYF,TGTGCCAGCAGCTTGGCGCTGGGGAGCTCCTACGAGCAGTACTTC,TRBV5-5,.,TRBJ2-7,few
CASSQNPGQDNEQFF,TGTGCTAGCAGCCAAAACCCGGGACAGGACAATGAGCAGTTCTTC,TRBV7-7,TRBD1,TRBJ2-1,few
CSVAPNTEAFF,TGCAGCGTTGCCCCGAACACTGAAGCTTTCTTT,TRBV29-1,.,TRBJ1-1,few
CASSWDGTYEQYF,TGTGCCAGCAGTTGGGACGGAACCTACGAGCAGTACTTC,TRBV28,.,TRBJ2-7,.
CASSNGQNSNQPQHF,TGTGCCAGCAGCAACGGGCAAAATAGCAATCAGCCCCAGCATTTT,TRBV2,.,TRBJ1-5,once
CASTKTYFTYEQYF,TGTGCCAGCACAAAGACATACTTTACCTACGAGCAGTACTTC,TRBV28,.,TRBJ2-7,few
CASRNLGQYEQYF,TGTGCCAGTAGGAACCTCGGACAGTACGAGCAGTACTTC,TRBV19,.,TRBJ2-7,few
CASSLLEAYNSPLHF,TGCGCCAGCAGCTTGCTAGAAGCCTATAATTCACCCCTCCACTTT,TRBV5-1,.,TRBJ1-6,few
CASSIESLAGGSYNEQFF,TGTGCCAGTAGTATAGAAAGTCTAGCGGGAGGTTCCTACAATGAGCAGTTCTTC,TRBV19,TRBD2,TRBJ2-1,.
CASSPQGAWTEAFF,TGTGCCAGCAGTCCTCAGGGGGCTTGGACTGAAGCTTTCTTT,TRBV28,TRBD1,TRBJ1-1,.
CASSLTGGNEQFF,TGTGCCAGCAGTCTGACAGGGGGCAATGAGCAGTTCTTC,TRBV27,TRBD1,TRBJ2-1,few
CASSLLSGNEQFF,TGTGCCAGCAGCCTACTTTCGGGGAATGAGCAGTTCTTC,TRBV6-1,.,TRBJ2-1,.
CASSLDNSGNTIYF,TGTGCCAGCAGCCTAGACAACTCTGGAAACACCATATATTTT,TRBV5-4,.,TRBJ1-3,few
CASTGTNVNQPQHF,TGTGCCAGCACTGGGACGAACGTTAATCAGCCCCAGCATTTT,TRBV6-1,.,TRBJ1-5,few
CASSLVRRSGTQYF,TGTGCCAGCAGCTTGGTGCGGAGGTCGGGGACCCAGTACTTC,TRBV7-9,.,TRBJ2-5,.
CASSRLTGGREQYF,TGCGCCAGCAGCCGATTGACAGGGGGCCGCGAGCAGTACTTC,TRBV4-1,TRBD1,TRBJ2-7,few
CASSPTGAGDTIYF,TGTGCCAGCAGCCCCACAGGGGCCGGGGACACCATATATTTT,TRBV7-2,TRBD1,TRBJ1-3,.
CASSPGTSGLRSEQFF,TGTGCTAGCAGCCCCGGGACTAGCGGGCTTAGATCGGAGCAGTTCTTC,TRBV7-7,TRBD2,TRBJ2-1,.
CASSESIYEQYF,TGTGCCAGCAGTGAAAGTATCTACGAGCAGTACTTC,TRBV6-1,.,TRBJ2-7,medium-sized
CASSPLVTGELFF,TGTGCCAGCAGCCCCTTAGTCACCGGGGAGCTGTTTTTT,TRBV11-2,.,TRBJ2-2,few
CASSYASGWAYEQYF,TGTGCCAGCAGTTACGCCTCAGGGTGGGCCTACGAGCAGTACTTC,TRBV6-5,.,TRBJ2-7,.
CASSLALGTGAEKLFF,TGTGCCAGCAGCTTAGCGCTCGGGACAGGGGCTGAAAAACTGTTTTTT,TRBV7-9,TRBD1,TRBJ1-4,few
CASSLAGTKNIQYF,TGCGCCAGCAGCCTGGCGGGGACCAAAAACATTCAGTACTTC,TRBV5-1,.,TRBJ2-4,few
CASSPRQHNEKLFF,TGTGCCAGCTCACCACGGCAGCATAATGAAAAACTGTTTTTT,TRBV18,.,TRBJ1-4,medium-sized
CASSLQGRWETQYF,TGTGCCAGCAGTTTGCAGGGGAGGTGGGAGACCCAGTACTTC,TRBV27,.,TRBJ2-5,few
CASSYGDRYYEQYF,TGTGCCAGCAGTTACGGGGACAGGTACTACGAGCAGTACTTC,TRBV6-5,TRBD1,TRBJ2-7,few
CASSTPGPSNYGYTF,TGCGCCAGCAGTACTCCGGGACCCTCTAACTATGGCTACACCTTC,TRBV10-2,.,TRBJ1-2,few
CASSPLAGGRYNEQFF,TGTGCCAGCAGTCCCCTAGCGGGAGGGCGATACAATGAGCAGTTCTTC,TRBV5-4,TRBD2,TRBJ2-1,.
CASSLEGGQPQHF,TGTGCCAGCAGCTTAGAAGGCGGGCAGCCCCAGCATTTT,TRBV7-9,.,TRBJ1-5,.
CASSLRPPGELFF,TGTGCCAGCAGCTTAAGGCCTCCCGGGGAGCTGTTTTTT,TRBV7-9,.,TRBJ2-2,.
CAISFIGGANNEQFF,TGTGCCATCAGTTTTATTGGGGGGGCCAACAATGAGCAGTTCTTC,TRBV10-3,.,TRBJ2-1,few
CASSPEQGPNIQYF,TGTGCCAGCAGCCCCGAACAGGGGCCAAACATTCAGTACTTC,TRBV5-6,TRBD1,TRBJ2-4,.
CASSHGPTWALYEQYF,TGCGCCAGCAGCCATGGACCGACTTGGGCGCTTTACGAGCAGTACTTC,TRBV4-1,.,TRBJ2-7,.
CASSSDRVYEQYF,TGCGCCAGCAGCTCGGACAGGGTCTACGAGCAGTACTTC,TRBV5-1,TRBD1,TRBJ2-7,.
CASSPDRTWHFPHYEQYF,TGTGCCAGCAGCCCGGATAGGACTTGGCATTTCCCTCACTACGAGCAGTACTTC,TRBV11-2,.,TRBJ2-7,.
CSAGTTYEQYF,TGCAGCGCCGGGACAACCTACGAGCAGTACTTC,TRBV29-1,.,TRBJ2-7,.
CASSLGDSTYEQYF,TGTGCCAGCAGCTTGGGGGACTCAACCTACGAGCAGTACTTC,TRBV5-4,.,TRBJ2-7,few
CASSYGLAGETEQFF,TGTGCCAGCAGTTACGGACTAGCGGGGGAGACTGAGCAGTTCTTC,TRBV6-5,TRBD2,TRBJ2-1,many
CASSLSAFDEAFF,TGTGCCAGCAGCTTGTCAGCGTTCGATGAAGCTTTCTTT,TRBV5-4,.,TRBJ1-1,medium-sized